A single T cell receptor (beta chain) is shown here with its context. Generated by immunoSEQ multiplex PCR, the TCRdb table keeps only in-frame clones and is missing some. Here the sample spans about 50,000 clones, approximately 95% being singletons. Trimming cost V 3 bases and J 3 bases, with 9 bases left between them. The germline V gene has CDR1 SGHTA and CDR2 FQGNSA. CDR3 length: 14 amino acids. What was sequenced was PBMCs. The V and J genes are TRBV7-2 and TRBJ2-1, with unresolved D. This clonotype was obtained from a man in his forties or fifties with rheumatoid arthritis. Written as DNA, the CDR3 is TGTGCCAGCAGCTTCCCGATCGACTACAATGAGCAGTTCTTC. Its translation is CASSFPIDYNEQFF.